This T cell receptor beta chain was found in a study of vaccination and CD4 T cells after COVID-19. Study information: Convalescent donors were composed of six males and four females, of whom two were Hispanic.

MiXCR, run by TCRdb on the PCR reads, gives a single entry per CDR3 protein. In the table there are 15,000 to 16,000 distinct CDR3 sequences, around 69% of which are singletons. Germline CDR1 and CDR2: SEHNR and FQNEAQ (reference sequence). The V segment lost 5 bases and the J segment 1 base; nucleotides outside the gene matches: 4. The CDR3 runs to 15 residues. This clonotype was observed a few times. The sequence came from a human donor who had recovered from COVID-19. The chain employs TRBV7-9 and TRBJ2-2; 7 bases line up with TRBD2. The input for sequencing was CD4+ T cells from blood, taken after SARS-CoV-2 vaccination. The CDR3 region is CASSLGRGNTGELFF. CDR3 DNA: TGTGCCAGCAGCCTTGGGAGGGGGAACACCGGGGAGCTGTTTTTT. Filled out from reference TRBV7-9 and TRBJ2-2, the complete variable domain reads DTGVSQNPRHKITKRGQNVTFRCDPISEHNRLYWYRQTLGQGPEFLTYFQNEAQLEKSRLLSDRFSAERPKGSFSTLEIQRTEQGDSAMYLCASSLGRGNTGELFFGEGSRLTVL.